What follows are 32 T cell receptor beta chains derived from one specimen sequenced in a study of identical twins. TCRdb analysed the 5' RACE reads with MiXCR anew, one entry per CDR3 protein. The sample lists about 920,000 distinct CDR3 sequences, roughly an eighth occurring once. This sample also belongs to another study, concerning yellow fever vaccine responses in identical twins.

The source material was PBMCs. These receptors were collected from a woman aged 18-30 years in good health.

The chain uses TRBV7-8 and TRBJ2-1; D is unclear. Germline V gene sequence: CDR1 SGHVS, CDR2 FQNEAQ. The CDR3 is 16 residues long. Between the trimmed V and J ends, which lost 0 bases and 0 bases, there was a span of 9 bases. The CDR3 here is CASSLAVYSSYNEQFF. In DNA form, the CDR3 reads TGTGCCAGCAGCTTAGCCGTCTATAGCTCCTACAATGAGCAGTTCTTC.

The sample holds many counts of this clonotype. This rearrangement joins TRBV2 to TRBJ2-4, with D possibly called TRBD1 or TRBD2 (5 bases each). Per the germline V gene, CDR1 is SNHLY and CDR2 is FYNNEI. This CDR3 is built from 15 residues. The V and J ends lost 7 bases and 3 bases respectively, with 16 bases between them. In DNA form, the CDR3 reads TGTGCCAGCATCCTGGAGGACATGGACAAAAACATTCAGTACTTC. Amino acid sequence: CASILEDMDKNIQYF.

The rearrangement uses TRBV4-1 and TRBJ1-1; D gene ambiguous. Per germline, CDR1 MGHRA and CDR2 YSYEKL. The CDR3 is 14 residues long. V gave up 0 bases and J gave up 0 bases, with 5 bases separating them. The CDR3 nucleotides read TGCGCCAGCAGCCAAGATTTACTGAACACTGAAGCTTTCTTT. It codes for CASSQDLLNTEAFF.

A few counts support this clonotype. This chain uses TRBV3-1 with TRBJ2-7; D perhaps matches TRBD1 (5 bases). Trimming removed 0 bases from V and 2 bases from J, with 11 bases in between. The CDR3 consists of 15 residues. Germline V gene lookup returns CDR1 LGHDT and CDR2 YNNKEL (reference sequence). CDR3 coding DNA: TGTGCCAGCAGCCAAGAGTCCAGGGCCGCCTACGAGCAGTACTTC. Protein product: CASSQESRAAYEQYF.

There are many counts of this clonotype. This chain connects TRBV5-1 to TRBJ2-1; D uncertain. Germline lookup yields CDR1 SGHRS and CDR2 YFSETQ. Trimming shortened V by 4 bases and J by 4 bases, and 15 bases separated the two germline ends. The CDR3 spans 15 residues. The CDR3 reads CASSTAVTKYNEQFF. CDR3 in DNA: TGCGCCAGCAGCACCGCCGTGACAAAATACAATGAGCAGTTCTTC. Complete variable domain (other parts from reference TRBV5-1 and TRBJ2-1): KAGVTQTPRYLIKTRGQQVTLSCSPISGHRSVSWYQQTPGQGLQFLFEYFSETQRNKGNFPGRFSGRQFSNSRSEMNVSTLELGDSALYLCASSTAVTKYNEQFFGPGTRLTVL.

CDR3 sequence reads: CASSPDVTGSHTGELFF. CDR3 bases: TGTGCCAGCAGCCCCGATGTTACGGGCAGTCACACCGGGGAGCTGTTTTTT. This rearrangement joins TRBV12-3 or TRBV12-4 to TRBJ2-2; D is undetermined. V was clipped by 6 bases and J by 3 bases, with 20 bases between them. CDR3 length equals 17 residues.

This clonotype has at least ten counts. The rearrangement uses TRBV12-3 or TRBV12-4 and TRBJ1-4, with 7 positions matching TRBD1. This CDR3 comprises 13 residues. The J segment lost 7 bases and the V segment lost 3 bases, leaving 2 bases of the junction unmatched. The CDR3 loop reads CASSFRGAEKLFF. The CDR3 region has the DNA TGTGCCAGCAGTTTCAGGGGGGCTGAAAAACTGTTTTTT.

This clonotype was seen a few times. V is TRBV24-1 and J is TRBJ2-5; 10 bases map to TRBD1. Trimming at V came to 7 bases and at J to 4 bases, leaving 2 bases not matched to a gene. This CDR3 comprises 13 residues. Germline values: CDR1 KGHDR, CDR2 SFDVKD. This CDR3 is CATRGQGLETQYF. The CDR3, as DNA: TGTGCCACCAGGGGACAGGGGTTAGAGACCCAGTACTTC.

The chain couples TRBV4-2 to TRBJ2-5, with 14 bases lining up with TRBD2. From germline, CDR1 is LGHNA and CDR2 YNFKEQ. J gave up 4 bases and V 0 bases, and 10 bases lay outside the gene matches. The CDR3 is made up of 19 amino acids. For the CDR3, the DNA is TGTGCCAGCAGCCAAGAGCGACTAGCGGGAGGGCCGGGTCGAGAGACCCAGTACTTC. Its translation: CASSQERLAGGPGRETQYF.

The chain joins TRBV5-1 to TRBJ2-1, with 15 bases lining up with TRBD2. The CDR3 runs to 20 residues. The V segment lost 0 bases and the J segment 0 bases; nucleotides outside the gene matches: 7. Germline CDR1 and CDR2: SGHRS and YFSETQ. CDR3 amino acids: CASSLGTSGGVKRSYNEQFF. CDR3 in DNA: TGCGCCAGCAGCTTGGGGACTAGCGGGGGGGTCAAGCGCTCCTACAATGAGCAGTTCTTC. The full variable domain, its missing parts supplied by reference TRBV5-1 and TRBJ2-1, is KAGVTQTPRYLIKTRGQQVTLSCSPISGHRSVSWYQQTPGQGLQFLFEYFSETQRNKGNFPGRFSGRQFSNSRSEMNVSTLELGDSALYLCASSLGTSGGVKRSYNEQFFGPGTRLTVL.

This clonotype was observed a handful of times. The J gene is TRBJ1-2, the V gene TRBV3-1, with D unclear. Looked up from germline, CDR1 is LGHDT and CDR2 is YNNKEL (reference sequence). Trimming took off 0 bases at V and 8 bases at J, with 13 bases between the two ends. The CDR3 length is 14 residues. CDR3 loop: CASSQDRGFGGYTF. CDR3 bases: TGTGCCAGCAGCCAAGATCGTGGCTTTGGCGGCTACACCTTC.

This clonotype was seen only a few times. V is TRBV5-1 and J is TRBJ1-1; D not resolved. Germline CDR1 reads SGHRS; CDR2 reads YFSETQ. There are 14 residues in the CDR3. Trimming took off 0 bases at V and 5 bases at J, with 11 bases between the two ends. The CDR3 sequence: CASSLGEVRTEAFF. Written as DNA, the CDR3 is TGCGCCAGCAGCTTGGGGGAGGTTAGGACTGAAGCTTTCTTT. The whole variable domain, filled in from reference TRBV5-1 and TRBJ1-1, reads KAGVTQTPRYLIKTRGQQVTLSCSPISGHRSVSWYQQTPGQGLQFLFEYFSETQRNKGNFPGRFSGRQFSNSRSEMNVSTLELGDSALYLCASSLGEVRTEAFFGQGTRLTVV.

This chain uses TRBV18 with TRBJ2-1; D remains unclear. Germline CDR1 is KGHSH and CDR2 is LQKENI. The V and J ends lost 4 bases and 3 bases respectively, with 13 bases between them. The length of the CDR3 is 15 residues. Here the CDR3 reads CASSLNGPDYNEQFF. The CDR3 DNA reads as TGTGCCAGCTCACTCAATGGACCGGACTACAATGAGCAGTTCTTC.

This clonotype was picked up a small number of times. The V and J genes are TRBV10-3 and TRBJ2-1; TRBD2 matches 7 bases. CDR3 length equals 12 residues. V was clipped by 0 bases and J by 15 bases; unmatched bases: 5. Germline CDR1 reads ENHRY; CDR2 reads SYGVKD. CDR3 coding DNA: TGTGCCATCAGTGAGTCGTTGCGGGAGTTGTTCTTC. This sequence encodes CAISESLRELFF.

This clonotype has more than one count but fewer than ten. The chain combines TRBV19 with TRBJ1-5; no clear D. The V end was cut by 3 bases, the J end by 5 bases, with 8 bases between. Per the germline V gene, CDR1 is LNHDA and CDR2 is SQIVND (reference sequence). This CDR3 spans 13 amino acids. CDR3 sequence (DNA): TGTGCCAGTAGTATTATGTCTGATCAGCCCCAGCATTTT. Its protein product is CASSIMSDQPQHF.

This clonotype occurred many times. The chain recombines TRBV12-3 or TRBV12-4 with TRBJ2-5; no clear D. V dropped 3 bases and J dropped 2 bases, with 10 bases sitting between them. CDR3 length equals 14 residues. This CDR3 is CASSFGSPQETQYF. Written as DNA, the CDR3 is TGTGCCAGCAGTTTCGGGTCTCCTCAAGAGACCCAGTACTTC.

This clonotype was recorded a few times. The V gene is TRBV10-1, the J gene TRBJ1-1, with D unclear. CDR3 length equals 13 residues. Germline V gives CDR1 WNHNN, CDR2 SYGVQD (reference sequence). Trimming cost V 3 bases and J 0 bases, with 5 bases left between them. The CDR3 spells CASSDALNTEAFF. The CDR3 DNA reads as TGCGCCAGCAGTGATGCCCTGAACACTGAAGCTTTCTTT.

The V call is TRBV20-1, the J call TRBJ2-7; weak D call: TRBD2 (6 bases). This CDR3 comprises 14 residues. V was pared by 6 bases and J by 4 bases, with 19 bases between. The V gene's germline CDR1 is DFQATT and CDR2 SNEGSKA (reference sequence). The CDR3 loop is CSALPGLVTYEQYF. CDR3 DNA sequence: TGCAGTGCCCTTCCGGGACTCGTTACGTACGAGCAGTACTTC.

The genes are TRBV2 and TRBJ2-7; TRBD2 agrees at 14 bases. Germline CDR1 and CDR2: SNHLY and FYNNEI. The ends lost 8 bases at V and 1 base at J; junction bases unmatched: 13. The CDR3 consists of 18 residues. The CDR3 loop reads CASWGTSGTSGSSYEQYF. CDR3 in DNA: TGTGCCAGCTGGGGAACTTCTGGGACTAGCGGGAGTTCCTACGAGCAGTACTTC.

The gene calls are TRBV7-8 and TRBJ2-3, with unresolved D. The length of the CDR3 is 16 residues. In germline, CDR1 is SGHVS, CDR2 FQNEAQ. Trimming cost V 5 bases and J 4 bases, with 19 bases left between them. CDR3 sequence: CASSGSRSRISDTQYF. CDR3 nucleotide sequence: TGTGCCAGCAGCGGAAGTCGGTCTAGAATATCAGATACGCAGTATTTT.

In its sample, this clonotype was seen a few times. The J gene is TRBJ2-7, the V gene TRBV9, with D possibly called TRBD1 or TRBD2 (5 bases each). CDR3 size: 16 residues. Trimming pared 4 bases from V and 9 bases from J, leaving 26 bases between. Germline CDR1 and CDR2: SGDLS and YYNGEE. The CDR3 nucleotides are TGTGCCAGCAGCTTAATTCACCCGGGACCGCCTGGGAGGCAGTACTTC. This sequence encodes CASSLIHPGPPGRQYF.

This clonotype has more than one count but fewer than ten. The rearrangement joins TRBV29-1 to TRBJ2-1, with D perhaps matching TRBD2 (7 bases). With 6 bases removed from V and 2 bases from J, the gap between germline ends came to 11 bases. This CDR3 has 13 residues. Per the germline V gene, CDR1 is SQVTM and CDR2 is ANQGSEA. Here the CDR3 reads CSVQGGAYNEQFF. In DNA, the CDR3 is TGCAGCGTCCAAGGGGGGGCCTACAATGAGCAGTTCTTC.

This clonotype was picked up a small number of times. The CDR3 bases are TGCAGTGCTAGCACTGATTCCTGGGGCTACACCTTC. It codes for CSASTDSWGYTF. This chain connects TRBV20-1 to TRBJ1-2; D call uncertain. V was clipped by 3 bases and J by 8 bases, with 13 bases between them. CDR1 is DFQATT and CDR2 is SNEGSKA in the germline V gene (reference sequence). The CDR3 is made up of 12 amino acids.

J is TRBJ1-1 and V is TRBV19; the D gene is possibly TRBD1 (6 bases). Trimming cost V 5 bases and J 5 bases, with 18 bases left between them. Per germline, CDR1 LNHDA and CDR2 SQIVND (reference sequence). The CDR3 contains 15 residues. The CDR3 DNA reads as TGTGCCAGTAGTCCCCCTGGGGGGGCCGGGACTGAAGCTTTCTTT. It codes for CASSPPGGAGTEAFF.

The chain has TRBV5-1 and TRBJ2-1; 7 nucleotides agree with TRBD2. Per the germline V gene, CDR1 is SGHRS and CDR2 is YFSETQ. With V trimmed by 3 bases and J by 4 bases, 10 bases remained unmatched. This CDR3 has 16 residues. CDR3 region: CASSSSSGLQYNEQFF. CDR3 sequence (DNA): TGCGCCAGCAGCTCATCTAGCGGACTCCAATACAATGAGCAGTTCTTC. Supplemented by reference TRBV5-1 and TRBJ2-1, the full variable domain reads KAGVTQTPRYLIKTRGQQVTLSCSPISGHRSVSWYQQTPGQGLQFLFEYFSETQRNKGNFPGRFSGRQFSNSRSEMNVSTLELGDSALYLCASSSSSGLQYNEQFFGPGTRLTVL.

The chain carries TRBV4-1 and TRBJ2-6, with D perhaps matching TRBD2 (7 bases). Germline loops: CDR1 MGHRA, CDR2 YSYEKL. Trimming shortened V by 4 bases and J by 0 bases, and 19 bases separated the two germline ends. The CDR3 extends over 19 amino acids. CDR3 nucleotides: TGCGCCAGCAGCCCCCAAGGGGGGGTGTTAAGCTCTGGGGCCAACGTCCTGACTTTC. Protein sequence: CASSPQGGVLSSGANVLTF.

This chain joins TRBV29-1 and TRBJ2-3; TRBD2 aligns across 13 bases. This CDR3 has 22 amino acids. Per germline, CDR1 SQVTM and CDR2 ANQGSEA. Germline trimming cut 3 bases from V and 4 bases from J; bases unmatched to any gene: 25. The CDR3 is CSVDQVRTSGRGGYSPADTQYF. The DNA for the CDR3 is TGCAGCGTTGATCAAGTAAGGACTAGCGGGAGAGGGGGTTATAGCCCCGCAGATACGCAGTATTTT.

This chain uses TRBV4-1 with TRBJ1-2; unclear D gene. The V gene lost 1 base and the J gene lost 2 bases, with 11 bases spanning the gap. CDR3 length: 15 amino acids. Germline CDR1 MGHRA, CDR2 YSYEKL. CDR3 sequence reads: CASSQAESGNYGYTF. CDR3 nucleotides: TGCGCCAGCAGCCAAGCTGAGAGTGGAAACTATGGCTACACCTTC.

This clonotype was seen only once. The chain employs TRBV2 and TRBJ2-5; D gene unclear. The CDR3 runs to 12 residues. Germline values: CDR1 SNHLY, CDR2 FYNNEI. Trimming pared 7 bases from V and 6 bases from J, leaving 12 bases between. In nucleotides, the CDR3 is TGTGCCAGCACCCTGAACGCGCAGACCCAGTACTTC. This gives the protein CASTLNAQTQYF.

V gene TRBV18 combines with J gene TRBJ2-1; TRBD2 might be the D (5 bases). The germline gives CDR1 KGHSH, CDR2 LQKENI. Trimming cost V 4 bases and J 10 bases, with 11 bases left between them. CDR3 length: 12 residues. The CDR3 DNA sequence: TGTGCCAGCTCACGGGGAGCGTACGAGCAGTTCTTC. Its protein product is CASSRGAYEQFF. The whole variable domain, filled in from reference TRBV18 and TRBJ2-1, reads NAGVMQNPRHLVRRRGQEARLRCSPMKGHSHVYWYRQLPEEGLKFMVYLQKENIIDESGMPKERFSAEFPKEGPSILRIQQVVRGDSAAYFCASSRGAYEQFFGPGTRLTVL.

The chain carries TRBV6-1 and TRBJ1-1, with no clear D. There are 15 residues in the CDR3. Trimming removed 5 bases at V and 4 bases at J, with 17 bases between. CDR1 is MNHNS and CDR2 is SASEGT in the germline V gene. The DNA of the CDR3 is TGTGCCAGCAGTATTGGGTTGGGGAGCAGCACTGAAGCTTTCTTT. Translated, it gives CASSIGLGSSTEAFF.

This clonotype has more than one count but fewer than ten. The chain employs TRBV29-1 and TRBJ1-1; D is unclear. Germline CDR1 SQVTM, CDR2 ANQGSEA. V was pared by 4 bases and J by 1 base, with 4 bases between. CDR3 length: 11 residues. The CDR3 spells CSVAKNTEAFF. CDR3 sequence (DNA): TGCAGCGTTGCTAAGAACACTGAAGCTTTCTTT.